The T cell receptor beta chain under discussion was sequenced for a study of cytomegalovirus exposure and HLA in healthy donors. V was shortened by 2 bases and J by 3 bases, with 13 bases between the two germline ends. This CDR3 is built from 15 residues. CDR1 ENHRY and CDR2 SYGVKD come from the germline V gene. PCR used 60 Vbeta primers and 13 Jbeta primers. TCRdb keeps only in-frame clones here, not all; method: immunoSEQ multiplex PCR. The sample shows 95,000 to 110,000 clones, 9.5% to 13% of them seen only once. The specimen sequenced was PBMCs. The clonotype was recovered from a man in his forties in good health and CMV-seropositive. The chain recombines TRBV10-3 with TRBJ1-1; a possible D gene is TRBD1 (5 bases). The CDR3 DNA sequence: TGTGCCATCAGTGAGAGGGGCCATGGGTACACTGAAGCTTTCTTT. It yields the protein CAISERGHGYTEAFF.